Described below is a single T cell receptor beta chain sequence and its context. How the authors handled the data: Using reference gene primer amplification, nucleated cell counts were estimated. TCRdb keeps only in-frame clones here, not all; method: immunoSEQ multiplex PCR. V and J calls and clone size follow that table, whereas D and trimming were derived from the DNA. This sample yields around 300,000 clones, of which approximately 90% are seen a single time; approximately 2.1% belongs to the top ten. It was during active infection that Seattle patients were enrolled and then longitudinally followed. These data come from a study of blood T cell repertoires in COVID-19. Study summary: Samples representing acute and convalescent COVID-19 were sourced from the United States, Italy and Spain. T cells, B-cell-depleted T cells, or PBMCs supplied cDNA or gDNA.

The CDR3 loop spans 14 amino acids. The junction had 9 bases not matched to a gene; V was cut back by 6 bases and J by 6 bases. Per the germline V gene, CDR1 is MDHEN and CDR2 is SYDVKM. Sequencing was done on a sample of peripheral blood. The rearrangement uses TRBV28 and TRBJ1-2, with TRBD1 matching over 8 bases. The sequence was collected from a woman aged 25 to 39 with COVID-19, enrolled during active disease. The CDR3 loop reads CASSTPTGGNGYTF. The CDR3 DNA reads TGTGCCAGCAGCACCCCCACAGGGGGAAATGGCTACACCTTC.